This TCR beta chain is drawn from a study of chemoradiotherapy in HPV16-positive cancers. Concerning this clone: Its target is not known.

This CDR3 is built from 13 residues. V lost 4 bases to trimming and J lost 4 bases, with 11 bases between them. Germline V gives CDR1 SGHKS, CDR2 YYEKEE (reference sequence). Findings and caveats of the study: During treatment, candidate HPV-specific clones and E7-related motifs expanded in tumor.

The protocol was immunoSEQ multiplex PCR, while the TCRdb copy is restricted to in-frame clones and leaves out a portion. This table holds 6,000 to 9,000 clones, around 77% found once. This chain connects TRBV5-5 to TRBJ1-2; D is uncertain. The material was obtained from a patient who underwent chemoradiotherapy. The receptor was isolated from a human donor with HPV-associated anogenital cancer. This chain's CDR3 is CASSPDVSYGYTF. The DNA for the CDR3 is TGTGCCAGCAGCCCGGACGTTTCCTATGGCTACACCTTC.